The next 24 T cell receptor beta chains were all read from a single sample in a study of T cells in Graves' hyperthyroidism and ophthalmopathy. TCR beta CDR3 regions were amplified from RNA transcripts. The HTBI primer set was used in a first-round RT-PCR of the TCR CDR3. Each CDR3 protein gets one entry after TCRdb re-called the multiplex PCR reads with MiXCR. This table has a few hundred thousand distinct CDR3 sequences, approximately 13% appearing once. Sequenced material: blood. All receptors derive from a man aged 25-45 years with Graves' hyperthyroidism that later progressed to Graves' ophthalmopathy.

The chain combines TRBV9 with TRBJ2-5; 7 nucleotides match TRBD2. J gave up 2 bases and V 3 bases, and 7 bases lay outside the gene matches. This CDR3 has 15 residues. In germline, CDR1 is SGDLS, CDR2 YYNGEE. Here the CDR3 reads CASSAGLVQQETQYF. The CDR3 DNA is TGTGCCAGCAGCGCCGGACTAGTGCAACAAGAGACCCAGTACTTC. Supplemented by reference TRBV9 and TRBJ2-5, the full variable domain reads DSGVTQTPKHLITATGQRVTLRCSPRSGDLSVYWYQQSLDQGLQFLIQYYNGEERAKGNILERFSAQQFPDLHSELNLSSLELGDSALYFCASSAGLVQQETQYFGPGTRLLVL.

The chain uses TRBV18 and TRBJ1-6, with TRBD1 matching over 9 bases. CDR3 length: 17 amino acids. V trimming: 2 bases; J trimming: 6 bases; junction bases outside the gene matches: 8. CDR1 is KGHSH and CDR2 is LQKENI in the germline V gene. The CDR3 reads CASSPSGQGRLNSPLHF. The CDR3, as DNA: TGTGCCAGCTCACCAAGCGGACAGGGGCGACTTAATTCACCCCTCCACTTT.

This clonotype was counted many times. The chain recombines TRBV10-1 with TRBJ1-5; D is unclear. Trimming took 0 bases from V and 5 from J, leaving 5 bases between them. Per germline, CDR1 WNHNN and CDR2 SYGVQD (reference sequence). The CDR3 spans 13 residues. The DNA of the CDR3 is TGCGCCAGCAGTGAGTCGGGGTATCAGCCCCAGCATTTT. Its translation is CASSESGYQPQHF.

This clonotype has a count of ten or more. The DNA of the CDR3 is TGTGCCAGCGAAGGAGCGACGAACACCGGGGAGCTGTTTTTT. It translates to CASEGATNTGELFF. The chain is built from TRBV7-8 and TRBJ2-2; D unresolved. The CDR3 loop spans 14 amino acids. Germline assignment: CDR1 SGHVS and CDR2 FQNEAQ. Trimming removed 8 bases from V and 0 bases from J, with 10 bases in between.

The chain combines TRBV7-9 with TRBJ1-2; D might be TRBD1 (6 bases). The CDR3 has 14 residues. V lost 1 base, J lost 3 bases, and 9 bases lay in between. Germline V lookup: CDR1 SEHNR, CDR2 FQNEAQ (reference sequence). Here the CDR3 reads CASSLGTAYYGYTF. CDR3 sequence (DNA): TGTGCCAGCAGCTTAGGGACAGCCTACTATGGCTACACCTTC. Based on the CDR3 plus reference TRBV7-9 and TRBJ1-2, the full variable domain is DTGVSQNPRHKITKRGQNVTFRCDPISEHNRLYWYRQTLGQGPEFLTYFQNEAQLEKSRLLSDRFSAERPKGSFSTLEIQRTEQGDSAMYLCASSLGTAYYGYTFGSGTRLTVV.

The chain is built from TRBV7-9 and TRBJ1-1; tentatively, D is TRBD1 (5 bases). Trimming pared 5 bases from V and 0 bases from J, leaving 13 bases between. There are 15 residues in the CDR3. Germline V gene sequence: CDR1 SEHNR, CDR2 FQNEAQ (reference sequence). CDR3 loop: CASSPEGRMNTEAFF. The CDR3 bases are TGTGCCAGCAGCCCCGAGGGGCGTATGAACACTGAAGCTTTCTTT.

This clonotype has at least ten counts. This rearrangement joins TRBV12-3 or TRBV12-4 to TRBJ1-1; the D is unclear. This CDR3 contains 13 residues. Trimming removed 6 bases at V and 2 bases at J, with 10 bases between. The CDR3: CASSQTINTEAFF. CDR3 DNA: TGTGCCAGCAGCCAGACAATAAACACTGAAGCTTTCTTT.

This chain connects TRBV19 to TRBJ2-1; the D gene could be TRBD1 or TRBD2 (5 bases each). CDR3 length: 20 residues. Per the germline V gene, CDR1 is LNHDA and CDR2 is SQIVND (reference sequence). Trimming removed 7 bases from V and 7 bases from J, with 35 bases in between. The CDR3 sequence is CASTPSRSGAFRGLKNEQFF. The CDR3 bases are TGTGCCAGTACCCCATCCCGGAGCGGCGCCTTCCGGGGCCTGAAGAATGAGCAGTTCTTC. The variable domain in full, with the rest retrieved from reference TRBV19 and TRBJ2-1, is DGGITQSPKYLFRKEGQNVTLSCEQNLNHDAMYWYRQDPGQGLRLIYYSQIVNDFQKGDIAEGYSVSREKKESFPLTVTSAQKNPTAFYLCASTPSRSGAFRGLKNEQFFGPGTRLTVL.

The CDR3, as DNA: TGTGCCAGCAGCTTAAAAGGGCAGGGTCTGAGGGAGACCCAGTACTTC. As protein: CASSLKGQGLRETQYF. The chain combines TRBV5-6 with TRBJ2-5; D may be TRBD1 (5 bases). CDR1 and CDR2 (germline): SGHDT, YYEEEE. Trimming took 2 bases from V and 5 from J, leaving 19 bases between them. The CDR3 sequence is 16 residues long.

This clonotype was picked up a small number of times. CDR3 nucleotides: TGTGCCACCCAGCGAACAGGAGACTACGAGCAGTACTTC. Translation gives CATQRTGDYEQYF. This sequence joins TRBV10-3 and TRBJ2-7, with D maybe TRBD1 (5 bases). Germline CDR1 ENHRY, CDR2 SYGVKD. CDR3 size: 13 residues. V was clipped by 10 bases and J by 3 bases, with 16 bases between them.

This clonotype was recorded many times. The chain links TRBV28 to TRBJ1-2; tentative D call: TRBD1 (5 bases). The germline gives CDR1 MDHEN, CDR2 SYDVKM. This CDR3 spans 13 amino acids. V was shortened by 7 bases and J by 8 bases, with 17 bases between the two germline ends. The DNA of the CDR3 is TGTGCCAGCACCAAGGACTCCAAGGGGGGCTACACCTTC. Translation: CASTKDSKGGYTF.

At least ten counts were recorded for this clonotype. The rearrangement uses TRBV7-2 and TRBJ2-7; D gene uncertain. The CDR3 is made up of 14 amino acids. V was pared by 2 bases and J by 5 bases, with 13 bases between. CDR1 is SGHTA and CDR2 is FQGNSA in the germline V gene. The CDR3 sequence is CASSLIVSFHEQYF. CDR3 coding DNA: TGTGCCAGCAGCTTAATAGTTAGCTTCCACGAGCAGTACTTC.

This clonotype was seen a handful of times. V usage is TRBV7-3 and J usage is TRBJ2-3; D is possibly TRBD1 or TRBD2 (5 bases each). V lost 2 bases and J lost 1, with 16 bases in between. Looked up from germline, CDR1 is SGHTA and CDR2 is FQGTGA. The CDR3 spans 17 residues. CDR3 region: CASSLGPRGVGTDTQYF. CDR3 nucleotide sequence: TGTGCCAGCAGCTTAGGGCCTAGAGGGGTTGGCACAGATACGCAGTATTTT.

This clonotype appeared once. J is TRBJ2-1 and V is TRBV28; 7 positions agree with TRBD2. The V gene's germline CDR1 is MDHEN and CDR2 SYDVKM. This CDR3 region has 12 residues. The V and J ends lost 6 bases and 10 bases, in that order; junction bases with no gene match: 6. The CDR3 coding sequence is TGTGCCAGCAGCCAATTGGGGGGGGAGCAGTTCTTC. Translating gives CASSQLGGEQFF.

The V gene is TRBV19, the J gene TRBJ2-3; no firm D call. CDR1 is LNHDA and CDR2 is SQIVND in the germline V gene (reference sequence). The CDR3 consists of 15 residues. The germline V and J ends were trimmed by 2 bases and 5 bases, with 14 bases remaining between them. CDR3 amino acids: CASSIRLHQRDTQYF. Written as DNA, the CDR3 is TGTGCCAGTAGTATAAGGCTTCACCAAAGAGATACGCAGTATTTT. The whole variable domain, filled in from reference TRBV19 and TRBJ2-3, reads DGGITQSPKYLFRKEGQNVTLSCEQNLNHDAMYWYRQDPGQGLRLIYYSQIVNDFQKGDIAEGYSVSREKKESFPLTVTSAQKNPTAFYLCASSIRLHQRDTQYFGPGTRLTVL.

The chain combines TRBV25-1 with TRBJ1-6; D is uncertain. Between the trimmed V and J ends, which lost 3 bases and 8 bases, there was a span of 11 bases. Per the germline V gene, CDR1 is MGHDK and CDR2 is SYGVNS. This CDR3 has 14 amino acids. The CDR3 region is CASSDWQRYSPLHF. CDR3 nucleotides: TGTGCCAGCAGTGATTGGCAGAGATATTCACCCCTCCACTTT. Drawing the rest from reference TRBV25-1 and TRBJ1-6, the complete variable domain is EADIYQTPRYLVIGTGKKITLECSQTMGHDKMYWYQQDPGMELHLIHYSYGVNSTEKGDLSSESTVSRIRTEHFPLTLESARPSHTSQYLCASSDWQRYSPLHFGNGTRLTVT.

This clonotype was picked up many times. The genes are TRBV5-1 and TRBJ1-1, with D possibly being TRBD1 (5 bases). V was shortened by 3 bases and J by 5 bases, with 14 bases between the two germline ends. The CDR3 totals 14 residues. Germline CDR1 SGHRS, CDR2 YFSETQ. CDR3 region: CASSWGGELTEAFF. CDR3 coding DNA: TGCGCCAGCAGCTGGGGGGGTGAGCTAACTGAAGCTTTCTTT. The full variable domain, in which reference TRBV5-1 and TRBJ1-1 provide the parts outside the CDR3, is KAGVTQTPRYLIKTRGQQVTLSCSPISGHRSVSWYQQTPGQGLQFLFEYFSETQRNKGNFPGRFSGRQFSNSRSEMNVSTLELGDSALYLCASSWGGELTEAFFGQGTRLTVV.

A few counts support this clonotype. This chain connects TRBV12-3 or TRBV12-4 to TRBJ2-3; D is ambiguous. This CDR3 is 10 amino acids long. V was shortened by 11 bases and J by 14 bases, with 17 bases between the two germline ends. The CDR3 sequence is CASLGPPPYF. CDR3 nucleotide sequence: TGTGCCTCGCTTGGTCCCCCGCCGTATTTT.

The chain is built from TRBV6-1 and TRBJ1-1; TRBD1 matches 9 bases. The CDR3 consists of 14 residues. Germline lookup yields CDR1 MNHNS and CDR2 SASEGT. The V gene end was trimmed by 0 bases and the J gene end by 8 bases; junction bases not matched to a gene: 4. CDR3 sequence (DNA): TGTGCCAGCAGTGAAGCGCGGACAGGGGAGGAAGCTTTCTTT. Its translation: CASSEARTGEEAFF.

This clonotype showed up just a few times. The chain uses TRBV28 and TRBJ2-7, with 10 bases identical to TRBD1. Germline V gene lookup returns CDR1 MDHEN and CDR2 SYDVKM. The junction had 5 bases not matched to a gene; V was cut back by 7 bases and J by 2 bases. This CDR3 comprises 14 residues. In DNA, the CDR3 is TGTGCCAGCAAACCCGGGACAGGGGCCTACGAGCAGTACTTC. Translation gives CASKPGTGAYEQYF.

V and J are TRBV5-1 and TRBJ1-2, with D possibly matching TRBD1 (5 bases). Germline loops: CDR1 SGHRS, CDR2 YFSETQ. This CDR3 has 13 amino acids. V was trimmed by 0 bases and J by 7 bases, leaving 10 bases between them. CDR3: CASSLAGVRGYTF. The CDR3 bases are TGCGCCAGCAGCTTGGCGGGGGTTCGTGGCTACACCTTC.

This chain joins TRBV11-2 and TRBJ2-5; TRBD2 agrees at 10 bases. The V segment lost 5 bases and the J segment 13 bases; nucleotides outside the gene matches: 10. Per germline, CDR1 SGHAT and CDR2 FQNNGV. The CDR3 sequence is 13 residues long. CDR3 DNA sequence: TGTGCCAGCAGCCAATCAGCGGGGGGGATCATGTACTTC. Encoded protein: CASSQSAGGIMYF.

This chain joins TRBV12-3 or TRBV12-4 and TRBJ2-7; D is perhaps TRBD1 (5 bases). This CDR3 contains 17 residues. V was cut by 6 bases and J by 1 base, with 22 bases left in between. The CDR3 DNA reads TGTGCCAGCAGCAAACCCCTTCTCCACAGGAATTCCTACGAGCAGTACTTC. Its translation: CASSKPLLHRNSYEQYF.

In this sample, this clonotype turned up many times. The chain is built from TRBV3-1 and TRBJ1-2; D remains ambiguous. The germline V and J ends were trimmed by 3 bases and 8 bases, with 10 bases remaining between them. CDR1 is LGHDT and CDR2 is YNNKEL in the germline V gene (reference sequence). The CDR3 runs to 12 residues. CDR3 sequence reads: CASSQTIQGYTF. CDR3 nucleotides: TGTGCCAGCAGCCAGACAATCCAGGGCTACACCTTC.